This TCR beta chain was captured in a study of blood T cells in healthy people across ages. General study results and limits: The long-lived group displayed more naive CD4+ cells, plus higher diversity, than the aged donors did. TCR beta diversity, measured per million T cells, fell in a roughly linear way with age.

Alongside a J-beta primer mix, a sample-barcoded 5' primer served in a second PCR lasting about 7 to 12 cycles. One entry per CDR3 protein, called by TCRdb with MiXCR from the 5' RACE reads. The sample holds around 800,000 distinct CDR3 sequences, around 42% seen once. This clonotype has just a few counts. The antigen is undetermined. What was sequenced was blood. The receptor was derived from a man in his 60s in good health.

In DNA form, the CDR3 reads TGCAGTGCTAGCGAGGACAGGGAGTACGAGCAGTACTTC. As protein: CSASEDREYEQYF. The chain joins TRBV20-1 to TRBJ2-7, with TRBD1 identical over 8 bases. V lost 3 bases and J lost 4; bases outside the gene matches: 5. Per the germline V gene, CDR1 is DFQATT and CDR2 is SNEGSKA (reference sequence). The CDR3 covers 13 residues.